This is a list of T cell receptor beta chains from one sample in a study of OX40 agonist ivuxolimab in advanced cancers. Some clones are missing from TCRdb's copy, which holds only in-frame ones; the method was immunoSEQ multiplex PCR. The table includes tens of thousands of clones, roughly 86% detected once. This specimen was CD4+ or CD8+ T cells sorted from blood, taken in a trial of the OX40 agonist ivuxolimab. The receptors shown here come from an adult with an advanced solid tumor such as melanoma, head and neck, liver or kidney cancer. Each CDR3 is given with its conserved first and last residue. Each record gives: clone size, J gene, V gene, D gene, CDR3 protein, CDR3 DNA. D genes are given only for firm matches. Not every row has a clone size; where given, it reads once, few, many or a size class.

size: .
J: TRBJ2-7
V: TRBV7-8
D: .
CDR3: CASSPRVIHEQYF
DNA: TGTGCCAGCAGCCCCCGTGTCATTCACGAGCAGTACTTC

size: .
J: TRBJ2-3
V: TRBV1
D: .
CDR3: CTSSQRSGTKNPTSTDTQYF
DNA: TGCACCAGCAGCCAGCGTAGCGGAACCAAAAATCCTACTAGCACAGATACGCAGTATTTT

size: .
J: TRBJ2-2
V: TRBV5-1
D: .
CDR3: CASSPGENTGELFF
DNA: TGCGCCAGCAGCCCAGGGGAGAACACCGGGGAGCTGTTTTTT

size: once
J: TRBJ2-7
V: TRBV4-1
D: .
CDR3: CASSLQWEYEQYF
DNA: TGCGCCAGCAGCCTTCAATGGGAATACGAGCAGTACTTC

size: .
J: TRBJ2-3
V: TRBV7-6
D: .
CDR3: CASSLAGGGPTDTQYF
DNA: TGTGCCAGCAGCTTAGCTGGTGGGGGGCCCACAGATACGCAGTATTTT

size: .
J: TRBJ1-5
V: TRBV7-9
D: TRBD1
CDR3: CASSAGQGQHF
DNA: TGTGCCAGCAGCGCAGGACAGGGCCAGCATTTT

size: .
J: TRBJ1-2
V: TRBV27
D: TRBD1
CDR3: CASKDRAKPNYGYTF
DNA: TGTGCCAGCAAGGACAGGGCGAAGCCCAACTATGGCTACACCTTC

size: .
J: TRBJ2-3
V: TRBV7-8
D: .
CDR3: CASSPNGNTDTQYF
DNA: TGTGCCAGCAGCCCAAACGGCAACACAGATACGCAGTATTTT

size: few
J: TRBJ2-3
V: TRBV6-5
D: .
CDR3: CASSYSSADTQYF
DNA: TGTGCCAGCAGTTACTCCTCGGCCGATACGCAGTATTTT

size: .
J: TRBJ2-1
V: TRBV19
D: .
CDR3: CASSIGPGREQFF
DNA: TGTGCCAGTAGTATAGGCCCAGGGAGGGAGCAGTTCTTC

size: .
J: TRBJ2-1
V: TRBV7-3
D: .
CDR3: CASSLDGIAAYNEQFF
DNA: TGTGCCAGCAGCTTAGATGGGATAGCGGCTTACAATGAGCAGTTCTTC

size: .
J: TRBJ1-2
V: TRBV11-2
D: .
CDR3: CASSSSDSPGYGYTF
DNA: TGTGCCAGCAGCTCCTCGGACAGCCCCGGCTATGGCTACACCTTC

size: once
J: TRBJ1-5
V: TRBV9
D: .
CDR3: CASGERGNQPQHF
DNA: TGTGCCAGCGGTGAACGGGGTAATCAGCCCCAGCATTTT

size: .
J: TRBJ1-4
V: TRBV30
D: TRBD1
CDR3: CAWGQDNEKLFF
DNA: TGTGCCTGGGGACAGGATAATGAAAAACTGTTTTTT

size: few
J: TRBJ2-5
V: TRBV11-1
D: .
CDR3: CASSSIAAAKETQYF
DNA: TGTGCCAGCAGCTCCATAGCGGCCGCCAAAGAGACCCAGTACTTC

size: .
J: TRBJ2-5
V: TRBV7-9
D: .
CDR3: CASSLARGHLQETQYF
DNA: TGTGCCAGCAGCCTAGCAAGAGGACACCTCCAAGAGACCCAGTACTTC

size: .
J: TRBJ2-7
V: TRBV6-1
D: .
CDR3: CASSYAYEQYF
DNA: TGTGCCAGCAGTTACGCCTACGAGCAGTACTTC